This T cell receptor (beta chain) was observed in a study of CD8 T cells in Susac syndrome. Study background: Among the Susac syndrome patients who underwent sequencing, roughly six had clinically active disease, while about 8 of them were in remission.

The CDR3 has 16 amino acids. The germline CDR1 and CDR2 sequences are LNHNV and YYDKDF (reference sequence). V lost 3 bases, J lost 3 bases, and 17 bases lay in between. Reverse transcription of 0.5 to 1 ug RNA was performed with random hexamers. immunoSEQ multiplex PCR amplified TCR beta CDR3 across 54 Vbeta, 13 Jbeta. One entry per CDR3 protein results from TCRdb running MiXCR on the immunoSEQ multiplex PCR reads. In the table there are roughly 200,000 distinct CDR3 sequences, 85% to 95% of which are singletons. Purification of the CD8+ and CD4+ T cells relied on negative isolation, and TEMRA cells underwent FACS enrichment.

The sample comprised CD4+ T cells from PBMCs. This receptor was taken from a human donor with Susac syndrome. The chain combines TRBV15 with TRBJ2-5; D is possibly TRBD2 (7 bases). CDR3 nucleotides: TGTGCCACCAGCAGCAACTCCCGGGGGGCCGAAGAGACCCAGTACTTC. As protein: CATSSNSRGAEETQYF.